A single sample gave rise to the 15 T cell receptor beta chains below, sequenced in a study of shared clonotypes between healthy human individuals. Using immunoSEQ multiplex PCR, the repertoire was profiled, and TCRdb retains in-frame clones only, with some absent. Among roughly 1,500,000 clones listed, approximately 98.5% were seen once. Specimen: naive CD4+ T cells sorted from blood. The subset: CD45RA+ positively selected. These receptors all come from a man aged 25-45 years in good health.

CDR3 nucleotide sequence: TGCGCCAGCAGCTTGGCCGGTAGCGCGACATACTACGAGCAGTACTTC. It encodes CASSLAGSATYYEQYF. The chain has TRBV5-1 and TRBJ2-7; D is possibly TRBD2 (5 bases). V was clipped by 0 bases and J by 3 bases, with 16 bases between them. Germline CDR1 and CDR2: SGHRS and YFSETQ. CDR3 size: 16 residues.

This chain uses TRBV7-7 with TRBJ2-3, with 8 bases fitting TRBD2. The germline V gene encodes CDR1 SSHAT and CDR2 FNYEAQ (reference sequence). V trimming: 1 base; J trimming: 5 bases; junction bases outside the gene matches: 2. The CDR3 extends over 14 amino acids. CDR3 in DNA: TGTGCCAGCAGCTTAGGCAGCGGGAGAGATACGCAGTATTTT. This codes for CASSLGSGRDTQYF.

The V gene is TRBV19, the J gene TRBJ1-1; D gene uncertain. Per germline, CDR1 LNHDA and CDR2 SQIVND (reference sequence). The CDR3 length is 14 residues. V dropped 5 bases and J dropped 1 base, with 11 bases sitting between them. The CDR3 DNA is TGTGCCAGTAGTTTCAGGACGGGGAACACTGAAGCTTTCTTT. This codes for CASSFRTGNTEAFF.

This clone was observed a single time. The chain has TRBV5-1 and TRBJ2-3, with D perhaps assigned TRBD1 or TRBD2 (6 bases each). V dropped 0 bases and J dropped 4 bases, with 9 bases sitting between them. Germline CDR1 is SGHRS and CDR2 is YFSETQ. This CDR3 is built from 14 residues. The CDR3 DNA reads TGCGCCAGCAGCTTGGTAGGGGGGTCAGATACGCAGTATTTT. Translation gives CASSLVGGSDTQYF.

Of note for this clone: This sample also contains other DNA sequences that code for the same CDR3. The chain links TRBV18 to TRBJ1-1; D uncertain. The germline CDR1 and CDR2 sequences are KGHSH and LQKENI. This CDR3 contains 13 residues. V shed 2 bases and J shed 3 bases, with 7 bases lying between them. The CDR3 loop reads CASSPTGYTEAFF. The CDR3 DNA reads as TGTGCCAGCTCACCAACCGGGTACACTGAAGCTTTCTTT.

In DNA, the CDR3 is TGTGCCAGCATCCCGGGGCCCATGAACACTGAAGCTTTCTTT. Translation gives CASIPGPMNTEAFF. V gene TRBV28 combines with J gene TRBJ1-1; the D gene is possibly TRBD1 (5 bases). The V end lost 7 bases, the J end lost 0 bases, and 12 bases lay between the germline ends. The CDR3 totals 14 residues. Germline V gene sequence: CDR1 MDHEN, CDR2 SYDVKM. Supplemented by reference TRBV28 and TRBJ1-1, the full variable domain reads DVKVTQSSRYLVKRTGEKVFLECVQDMDHENMFWYRQDPGLGLRLIYFSYDVKMKEKGDIPEGYSVSREKKERFSLILESASTNQTSMYLCASIPGPMNTEAFFGQGTRLTVV.

This sequence joins TRBV30 and TRBJ1-2; D ambiguous. From germline, CDR1 is GTSNPN and CDR2 SVGIG (reference sequence). Trimming took off 0 bases at V and 8 bases at J, with 13 bases between the two ends. The CDR3 covers 13 residues. The CDR3 DNA reads TGTGCCTGGAGTGTAAGGGTGGGGTCCGGCTACACCTTC. Protein product: CAWSVRVGSGYTF.

The chain couples TRBV19 to TRBJ2-4; D call uncertain. The CDR3 length is 12 residues. Germline CDR1 LNHDA, CDR2 SQIVND (reference sequence). The V end lost 8 bases, the J end lost 5 bases, and 10 bases lay between the germline ends. Written as DNA, the CDR3 is TGTGCCAGTGGACGTTCCCAAAACATTCAGTACTTC. It is translated as CASGRSQNIQYF.

The chain joins TRBV7-2 to TRBJ1-2; no firm D call. Germline V lookup: CDR1 SGHTA, CDR2 FQGNSA. This CDR3 is built from 14 residues. Trimming took 5 bases from V and 0 from J, leaving 10 bases between them. The CDR3: CASSHGGTNYGYTF. CDR3 DNA: TGTGCCAGCAGCCACGGAGGGACTAACTATGGCTACACCTTC.

The chain recombines TRBV6-1 with TRBJ1-4, with D perhaps TRBD1 (6 bases). Trimming took 2 bases from V and 4 from J, leaving 14 bases between them. CDR1 MNHNS and CDR2 SASEGT come from the germline V gene. The CDR3 consists of 16 residues. The CDR3 nucleotides read TGTGCCAGCAGTGAATGGGGGCAGGGCCTTAATGAAAAACTGTTTTTT. Translating it yields CASSEWGQGLNEKLFF.

V is TRBV15 and J is TRBJ2-1, with no clear D. Germline loops: CDR1 LNHNV, CDR2 YYDKDF (reference sequence). The CDR3 is 14 residues long. V dropped 0 bases and J dropped 8 bases, with 11 bases sitting between them. For the CDR3, the DNA is TGTGCCACCAGCAGAGATCCAGACGTTTATGAGCAGTTCTTC. Protein product: CATSRDPDVYEQFF. Full variable domain (rest looked up from reference TRBV15 and TRBJ2-1): DAMVIQNPRYQVTQFGKPVTLSCSQTLNHNVMYWYQQKSSQAPKLLFHYYDKDFNNEADTPDNFQSRRPNTSFCFLDIRSPGLGDTAMYLCATSRDPDVYEQFFGPGTRLTVL.

V is TRBV7-3 and J is TRBJ2-1; 8 positions agree with TRBD1. Germline V gene lookup returns CDR1 SGHTA and CDR2 FQGTGA. The CDR3 totals 15 residues. V trimming: 4 bases; J trimming: 5 bases; junction bases outside the gene matches: 7. Here the CDR3 DNA reads TGTGCCAGCAGCTCACTGGACAGGGCCAACAATGAGCAGTTCTTC. Encoded protein: CASSSLDRANNEQFF.

This chain connects TRBV10-2 to TRBJ2-7; D not certain. CDR1 and CDR2 from the germline V gene are WSHSY and SAAADI. V lost 5 bases and J lost 3, with 14 bases in between. The CDR3 length is 14 residues. Here the CDR3 reads CASSKNGISYEQYF. The CDR3 coding sequence is TGCGCCAGCAGTAAAAATGGGATCAGCTACGAGCAGTACTTC.

V gene TRBV6-5 combines with J gene TRBJ2-7; D possibly uses TRBD1 or TRBD2 (7 bases each). This CDR3 is built from 15 residues. Germline lookup yields CDR1 MNHEY and CDR2 SVGAGI. V shed 7 bases and J shed 1 base, with 17 bases lying between them. The CDR3, as DNA: TGTGCCAGCAAACCCGACAGGGAGGGTTCCTACGAGCAGTACTTC. Its protein product is CASKPDREGSYEQYF.

The chain recombines TRBV10-1 with TRBJ2-2, with TRBD2 matching 8 bases. Germline CDR1 reads WNHNN; CDR2 reads SYGVQD (reference sequence). V was pared by 2 bases and J by 2 bases, with 10 bases of the junction left unmatched. This CDR3 contains 18 residues. As DNA, the CDR3 is TGCGCCAGCAGTGAGGCAGCGGGTAGCGGGACCAACACCGGGGAGCTGTTTTTT. It encodes CASSEAAGSGTNTGELFF.